This TCR beta chain was retrieved from a study of T cell responses to AZD1222 COVID-19 vaccine (dated by TCRdb to the early 2020s). Some background on the complete study: TCR sequencing was performed for more than 230 trial participants, of whom about 200 were given two doses of AZD1222 and some 25 were given two doses of MenACWY control vaccine. Enrollment into the trials was organized by age into subgroups of 18-55, 56-69 and 70-plus years, and those subgroups contained roughly 150, 30 and 60 TCR-sequenced participants, respectively.

The junction shows trimming of 4 bases on V and 8 bases on J, and the gene matches do not reach 13 bases of it. The germline V gene sets CDR1 to KGHDR and CDR2 to SFDVKD. The CDR3 numbers 17 residues from cysteine through phenylalanine. The kept DNA is CDR3 alone, 51 bases in frame from the first base. Notes on this clone: It has no known antigen specificity. Base-call qualities are not available, and no considerably larger clone is one nucleotide away.

In light of the paper, this sample's time point label describes: about 28 days (+/-7) after the second vaccine dose. Because spike-specific TCR depth and breadth did not differ between the two schedules, AZD1222 recipients who got a second dose at roughly 4 weeks were pooled with those who got a second dose at roughly 12 weeks. Vaccinee samples were obtained from the UK trials COV001 and COV002, which included a single-blind randomized controlled phase 2/3 trial of AZD1222 (ChAdOx1 nCoV-19) in healthy adults. For TCRbeta chain sequencing, PBMC samples were collected from trial participants at day 0 and at day 28 after the second dose. The paper's findings and limits, for the study overall: Epitopes outside the regions mutated in the B.1.351 and B.1.1.7 variants were reportedly recognized by nearly half of the unique spike-specific TCRs. Conclusions about previously exposed vaccinees are limited, since just five or six AZD1222 recipients were seropositive for SARS-CoV-2 at baseline. Most participants were white British and females outnumbered males, and the authors suggested that clonal diversity may have been underestimated. In the small 56-69-year group, the increase in depth fell short of significance, most likely because of low power. The vaccine-associated CD4 TCRs covered the entire spike protein, and the dominant responses fell in regions 160-218 and 743-854. Because no day 14 peak-response samples were available, repertoires were characterized only after the peak T cell response. Spike-specific TCR breadth and depth rose significantly after two AZD1222 doses compared with day 0 and with MenACWY recipients.

The CDR3 regions of human TCRbeta chains were subjected to immunosequencing. The source study handled its data this way. Repertoire TCRs were matched against a reference library of SARS-CoV-2-specific TCRs generated with the MIRA antigen-specificity platform. Breadth was defined as the fraction of unique TCRs that were SARS-CoV-2-associated. Depth was defined as the fraction of total T cells that were SARS-CoV-2-associated. Using the MIRA data, each spike-specific TCR was mapped to the spike region that the TCR reacts to and placed in a CD4 or CD8 class. Log10-transformed breadth and depth values were compared by one-way ANOVA with Sidak's multiple comparisons tests. Entries here come from immuneACCESS through TCRdb and include only in-frame sequences with V and J called. Some clones fail to appear in such tables; in the studies checked, an unresolved V gene covers under half of the shortfall, and the cause of the remainder is unknown. V, J and clone size reflect that table, while D and trimming were determined from the DNA. This sample comprises around 270,000 clones, around 92% of them detected only once. Of the sample, 0.5% to 0.65% is held by the ten largest clones.

This TCR was sampled from an adult who received the AZD1222 COVID-19 vaccine. This sample comprised peripheral blood, obtained 28 days after the second AZD1222 dose. Recombination connected TRBV24-1 to TRBJ2-1, and TRBD1 matches 10 of the central bases. The nucleotides are TGTGCCACCAGTGAACCTTCGACAGGGGGCTTGGATGATGAGCAGTTCTTC. It specifies CATSEPSTGGLDDEQFF.